Described below is a single T cell receptor beta chain sequence and its context. In this sample, this clone turned up a few times. What this receptor recognizes is not known. Qualities for individual bases were not recorded, and no much larger clone is one base off. The germline V gene provides CDR1 SNHLY and CDR2 FYNNEI. Ends trimmed: V by 4 bases, J by 4 bases; bases unmatched to a gene: 3. From the cysteine up to the phenylalanine, the CDR3 has a length of 13 residues. Just the 39-base CDR3 DNA is kept, in frame starting at base 1. The immunoSEQ Assay, a bias-controlled multiplex PCR, was used to amplify TCRbeta CDR3 regions from genomic DNA. The original methods were these. Within the assay, amplification of reference gene primers was used to estimate how many nucleated cells each sample contained. Sequence reads were collapsed and filtered to measure the absolute abundance of every unique TCRbeta CDR3 rearrangement. For each sample, productive Simpson clonality was calculated by taking the square root of Simpson's diversity index across productive rearrangements. In TCRdb, the immuneACCESS table is reduced to in-frame sequences with V and J assigned. These tables do not hold every clone; where another copy was compared, an unresolved V gene accounts for under half, and the others remain unexplained. The DNA was the basis for D and trimming; V, J and clone size are from that table. The table for this sample lists about 220,000 clones; approximately 82% of them were counted only once. Approximately 3.8% of the sample belongs to the ten largest clones.

Whole blood was collected in K2EDTA tubes by collaborating institutions according to the institutions' own protocols. For TCRbeta analysis, collaborator samples were shipped as frozen whole blood, as isolated PBMCs, or as DNA extracted from either sample type. This record belongs to a study of blood T cell repertoires in COVID-19 (dated by TCRdb to 2020 to 2022). Describing the broader study: The collaborator samples originated in the United States, Italy and Spain and spanned the acute and convalescent phases of COVID-19. The prospective study material was composed of cDNA or gDNA derived from T cells, B-cell-depleted T cells, or PBMCs. Subjects who had been exposed to COVID-19, were actively infected with it, or had recovered from it provided the deeply sampled blood TCRbeta repertoires that made up the dataset. The repertoires were released in a freely available public database meant as a resource for research on the immune response to SARS-CoV-2. The samples were drawn from the first 160 participants of the ongoing ImmuneRACE study and from over a thousand subjects provided by 6 global collaborators. Sample metadata almost always included a de-identified subject ID, COVID-19 status, age in years and sex. Where available, HLA class I and class II types were taken from metadata supplied by the sample provider and were not determined by assay-based typing.

The investigation overall reported the following: How much clinical and demographic metadata was included differed by source and by participant, and the metadata was provided uncurated.

What was sequenced was peripheral blood. The rearranged segments are TRBV2 and TRBJ2-5, and 7 junctional nucleotides match TRBD1. The origin of this receptor is a woman of 80 years or more with acute or convalescent COVID-19. The CDR3 region reads CASSGGTAETQYF. The DNA is as follows: TGTGCCAGCAGTGGGGGGACAGCAGAGACCCAGTACTTC.